These 28 T cell receptor beta chains came from one sample sequenced in a study of T cell responses to AZD1222 COVID-19 vaccine. This table comes from immunoSEQ multiplex PCR, and its TCRdb copy is limited to in-frame clones, with some not included. The sample yields around 210,000 clones, around 94% seen once. The sequencing here drew on peripheral blood, taken 28 days after the second dose of the MenACWY control vaccine. The receptors were sampled from an adult who received the MenACWY meningococcal vaccine as a control.

The rearrangement joins TRBV19 to TRBJ2-7, with a tentative D call TRBD1 (6 bases). With 2 bases removed from V and 5 bases from J, the gap between germline ends came to 22 bases. The CDR3 spans 17 residues. The germline V gene encodes CDR1 LNHDA and CDR2 SQIVND (reference sequence). CDR3 sequence reads: CASSIMDAQGQVHEQYF. Written as DNA, the CDR3 is TGTGCCAGTAGTATAATGGACGCTCAGGGGCAGGTCCACGAGCAGTACTTC.

This chain links TRBV5-4 with TRBJ1-5; no firm D call. The CDR3 is 12 residues long. Between the trimmed V and J ends, which lost 1 base and 6 bases, there was a span of 5 bases. The germline gives CDR1 SGHNT, CDR2 YYREEE (reference sequence). Here the CDR3 reads CASSLFGQPQHF. DNA for the CDR3: TGTGCCAGCAGCTTGTTTGGTCAGCCCCAGCATTTT. The full variable domain, in which reference TRBV5-4 and TRBJ1-5 provide the parts outside the CDR3, is ETGVTQSPTHLIKTRGQQVTLRCSSQSGHNTVSWYQQALGQGPQFIFQYYREEENGRGNFPPRFSGLQFPNYSSELNVNALELDDSALYLCASSLFGQPQHFGDGTRLSIL.

The genes are TRBV9 and TRBJ2-6, with D uncertain. The CDR3 spans 15 residues. V shed 3 bases and J shed 0 bases, with 7 bases lying between them. The germline V gene has CDR1 SGDLS and CDR2 YYNGEE. CDR3 DNA sequence: TGTGCCAGCAGCGGCCAAATCTCTGGGGCCAACGTCCTGACTTTC. Translation gives CASSGQISGANVLTF.

The gene calls are TRBV7-9 and TRBJ1-2; D gene uncertain. The germline CDR1 and CDR2 sequences are SEHNR and FQNEAQ (reference sequence). CDR3 length: 16 amino acids. V lost 1 base to trimming and J lost 4 bases, with 16 bases between them. The CDR3 loop is CASSLESRWRIYGYTF. The CDR3 DNA reads as TGTGCCAGCAGCTTAGAAAGCCGGTGGCGCATCTATGGCTACACCTTC. The full variable domain, rest sourced from reference TRBV7-9 and TRBJ1-2, is DTGVSQNPRHKITKRGQNVTFRCDPISEHNRLYWYRQTLGQGPEFLTYFQNEAQLEKSRLLSDRFSAERPKGSFSTLEIQRTEQGDSAMYLCASSLESRWRIYGYTFGSGTRLTVV.

The rearrangement joins TRBV4-3 to TRBJ1-6; 8 nucleotides align to TRBD1. V was clipped by 0 bases and J by 5 bases; unmatched bases: 3. The CDR3 consists of 16 residues. The germline CDR1 and CDR2 sequences are LGHNA and YSLEER. Here the CDR3 DNA reads TGCGCCAGCAGCCAAGATCAGGGGGCCCATAATTCACCCCTCCACTTT. This sequence encodes CASSQDQGAHNSPLHF.

The sample holds one count of this clone. The rearrangement joins TRBV6-2 or TRBV6-3 to TRBJ1-3; D gene uncertain. The CDR3 loop spans 14 amino acids. The V end lost 2 bases, the J end lost 3 bases, and 8 bases lay between the germline ends. Germline V gene sequence: CDR1 MNHEY, CDR2 SVGEGT. The CDR3 protein is CASSYGSIGNTIYF. CDR3 sequence (DNA): TGTGCCAGCAGTTACGGTTCTATTGGAAACACCATATATTTT.

The chain joins TRBV5-4 to TRBJ1-6; D may be TRBD1 (5 bases). V was pared by 5 bases and J by 9 bases, with 27 bases between. Looked up from germline, CDR1 is SGHNT and CDR2 is YYREEE (reference sequence). The CDR3 runs 18 residues. The chain's CDR3 is CASRMPLAIRVKSSPLHF. DNA of the CDR3: TGTGCCAGCAGGATGCCCCTCGCAATCAGGGTGAAATCTTCACCCCTCCACTTT.

V usage is TRBV9 and J usage is TRBJ2-1; perhaps D is TRBD1 or TRBD2 (5 bases each). Germline loops: CDR1 SGDLS, CDR2 YYNGEE. V lost 4 bases, J lost 3 bases, and 14 bases lay in between. This CDR3 comprises 15 residues. DNA of the CDR3: TGTGCCAGCAGCACCGGGGACCACTACTACAATGAGCAGTTCTTC. It encodes CASSTGDHYYNEQFF. Drawing the rest from reference TRBV9 and TRBJ2-1, the complete variable domain is DSGVTQTPKHLITATGQRVTLRCSPRSGDLSVYWYQQSLDQGLQFLIQYYNGEERAKGNILERFSAQQFPDLHSELNLSSLELGDSALYFCASSTGDHYYNEQFFGPGTRLTVL.

V and J are TRBV5-1 and TRBJ1-4, with D hard to call. This CDR3 region has 15 residues. Trimming removed 2 bases from V and 0 bases from J, with 8 bases in between. The germline V gene encodes CDR1 SGHRS and CDR2 YFSETQ. For the CDR3, the DNA is TGCGCCAGCAGCTTATTAGGGACAACTAATGAAAAACTGTTTTTT. It encodes CASSLLGTTNEKLFF.

This clone was counted once. V and J are TRBV5-1 and TRBJ2-3, with 7 bases fitting TRBD1. The CDR3 runs to 15 residues. The junction had 6 bases not matched to a gene; V was cut back by 4 bases and J by 1 base. Per the germline V gene, CDR1 is SGHRS and CDR2 is YFSETQ. CDR3 DNA: TGCGCCAGCAGCCCGACAGGGCTCGGCACAGATACGCAGTATTTT. Its translation is CASSPTGLGTDTQYF.

V usage is TRBV5-4 and J usage is TRBJ2-2, with 9 bases identical to TRBD1. Trimming removed 0 bases from V and 4 bases from J; junction bases left unmatched: 4. CDR1 and CDR2 (germline): SGHNT, YYREEE (reference sequence). The CDR3 has 16 residues. The CDR3 DNA reads TGTGCCAGCAGCTTGGGGGACAGGGCACTCACCGGGGAGCTGTTTTTT. This translates into CASSLGDRALTGELFF.

The chain couples TRBV28 to TRBJ1-1; unclear D gene. Germline values: CDR1 MDHEN, CDR2 SYDVKM. The CDR3 is 14 residues long. Trimming took off 6 bases at V and 0 bases at J, with 11 bases between the two ends. The CDR3 DNA sequence: TGTGCCAGCAGCCGCGGGCAGTTGAACACTGAAGCTTTCTTT. The encoded protein is CASSRGQLNTEAFF. Full variable domain (rest looked up from reference TRBV28 and TRBJ1-1): DVKVTQSSRYLVKRTGEKVFLECVQDMDHENMFWYRQDPGLGLRLIYFSYDVKMKEKGDIPEGYSVSREKKERFSLILESASTNQTSMYLCASSRGQLNTEAFFGQGTRLTVV.

The rearrangement joins TRBV5-1 to TRBJ1-2, with D unresolved. CDR1 is SGHRS and CDR2 is YFSETQ in the germline V gene. V lost 0 bases to trimming and J lost 0 bases, with 18 bases between them. There are 18 residues in the CDR3. The CDR3 nucleotides are TGCGCCAGCAGCTTGGCCGTGGCAGCCCGACGAGCTAACTATGGCTACACCTTC. As protein: CASSLAVAARRANYGYTF.

V usage is TRBV6-6 and J usage is TRBJ2-5; D is ambiguous. This CDR3 is 14 amino acids long. CDR1 is MNHNY and CDR2 is SVGAGI in the germline V gene (reference sequence). V dropped 6 bases and J dropped 3 bases, with 14 bases sitting between them. CDR3 protein: CASRDSGFKETQYF. CDR3 nucleotide sequence: TGTGCCAGCAGGGATTCTGGGTTCAAAGAGACCCAGTACTTC.

This clone showed up just once. V is TRBV7-9 and J is TRBJ1-2; D is unresolved. Germline values: CDR1 SEHNR, CDR2 FQNEAQ (reference sequence). Deletions cut 1 base from V and 7 bases from J, with 16 bases between. This CDR3 is built from 15 residues. In nucleotides, the CDR3 is TGTGCCAGCAGCTTAGTTCTAGAATCCTTGGGTGGCTACACCTTC. Translating it yields CASSLVLESLGGYTF.

About this clone itself: Other nucleotide sequences in the sample specify the same CDR3. The chain combines TRBV5-4 with TRBJ1-3, with D maybe TRBD1 (6 bases). Germline CDR1 is SGHNT and CDR2 is YYREEE (reference sequence). The ends were cut back, 1 base at V and 2 bases at J, with 7 bases in the middle. CDR3 length: 14 amino acids. CDR3 amino acids: CASSLRGPGNTIYF. The CDR3 DNA reads TGTGCCAGCAGCTTGCGGGGGCCTGGAAACACCATATATTTT. The full variable domain, rest sourced from reference TRBV5-4 and TRBJ1-3, is ETGVTQSPTHLIKTRGQQVTLRCSSQSGHNTVSWYQQALGQGPQFIFQYYREEENGRGNFPPRFSGLQFPNYSSELNVNALELDDSALYLCASSLRGPGNTIYFGEGSWLTVV.

The chain combines TRBV30 with TRBJ2-3; 10 bases fit TRBD2. CDR3 length equals 14 residues. With 3 bases clipped from V and 4 bases from J, the junction kept 4 bases outside the gene matches. Germline V lookup: CDR1 GTSNPN, CDR2 SVGIG (reference sequence). CDR3 loop: CAWSPGLASDTQYF. CDR3 nucleotides: TGTGCCTGGAGCCCGGGACTAGCGTCAGATACGCAGTATTTT. The full variable domain, rest sourced from reference TRBV30 and TRBJ2-3, is SQTIHQWPATLVQPVGSPLSLECTVEGTSNPNLYWYRQAAGRGLQLLFYSVGIGQISSEVPQNLSASRPQDRQFILSSKKLLLSDSGFYLCAWSPGLASDTQYFGPGTRLTVL.

The gene calls are TRBV5-1 and TRBJ2-1; D assignment may be TRBD1 or TRBD2 (5 bases each). Germline values: CDR1 SGHRS, CDR2 YFSETQ. CDR3 length: 14 amino acids. V lost 0 bases and J 9 bases, leaving 13 bases between the germline ends. CDR3 amino acids: CASSLAGTDLEQFF. The CDR3 nucleotides read TGCGCCAGCAGCTTGGCGGGGACGGACCTTGAGCAGTTCTTC. Supplemented by reference TRBV5-1 and TRBJ2-1, the full variable domain reads KAGVTQTPRYLIKTRGQQVTLSCSPISGHRSVSWYQQTPGQGLQFLFEYFSETQRNKGNFPGRFSGRQFSNSRSEMNVSTLELGDSALYLCASSLAGTDLEQFFGPGTRLTVL.

CDR3 bases: TGCAGCGTTGCGGGACGGAATTCCTACGAGCAGTACTTC. Protein sequence: CSVAGRNSYEQYF. V is TRBV29-1 and J is TRBJ2-7; D tentatively fits TRBD1 or TRBD2 (5 bases each). The germline gives CDR1 SQVTM, CDR2 ANQGSEA. This CDR3 comprises 13 residues. The ends were cut back, 4 bases at V and 1 base at J, with 11 bases in the middle.

The chain employs TRBV6-5 and TRBJ2-2; 9 nucleotides match TRBD1. Germline CDR1 is MNHEY and CDR2 is SVGAGI. This CDR3 has 15 residues. The junction had 7 bases not matched to a gene; V was cut back by 7 bases and J by 4 bases. The CDR3 DNA sequence: TGTGCCAGCATCCGCCGGGACAGGGCCACCGGGGAGCTGTTTTTT. Translation gives CASIRRDRATGELFF.

J is TRBJ1-5 and V is TRBV4-2; 9 positions agree with TRBD1. This CDR3 contains 16 residues. Trimming cost V 4 bases and J 5 bases; bases outside gene matches: 9. Germline-derived CDR1 and CDR2 are LGHNA and YNFKEQ. The CDR3 is CASSLIPGQGYQPQHF. DNA for the CDR3: TGTGCCAGCAGCCTAATACCGGGACAGGGCTATCAGCCCCAGCATTTT.

The chain carries TRBV6-1 and TRBJ1-2; 7 bases are shared with TRBD1. This CDR3 has 14 amino acids. The germline gives CDR1 MNHNS, CDR2 SASEGT. With V trimmed by 3 bases and J by 3 bases, 4 bases remained unmatched. The CDR3 loop reads CASSDEGAHYGYTF. The CDR3, as DNA: TGTGCCAGCAGTGACGAGGGGGCCCACTATGGCTACACCTTC.

The chain carries TRBV18 and TRBJ1-1, with D perhaps TRBD1 (6 bases). The CDR3 extends over 15 amino acids. Trimming cost V 6 bases and J 1 base, with 15 bases left between them. Germline values: CDR1 KGHSH, CDR2 LQKENI. DNA for the CDR3: TGTGCCAGCTCGCCTCGACAGGAGGCGAACACTGAAGCTTTCTTT. This codes for CASSPRQEANTEAFF.

This chain joins TRBV27 and TRBJ1-4; 8 nucleotides agree with TRBD1. The germline V gene has CDR1 MNHEY and CDR2 SMNVEV (reference sequence). This CDR3 has 14 amino acids. After removal of 2 bases from V and 8 bases from J, the junction contained 4 bases not matched to a gene. The CDR3 DNA reads TGTGCCAGCAGTTTAGGACAGGGATACGAAAAACTGTTTTTT. This codes for CASSLGQGYEKLFF.

J is TRBJ2-3 and V is TRBV9, with D hard to call. The CDR3 length is 15 residues. CDR1 SGDLS and CDR2 YYNGEE come from the germline V gene. Trimming removed 0 bases from V and 0 bases from J, with 8 bases in between. CDR3: CASSVEGQSTDTQYF. CDR3 DNA sequence: TGTGCCAGCAGCGTAGAGGGTCAAAGCACAGATACGCAGTATTTT.

The CDR3 sequence: CASSLSDRGSWETQYF. The CDR3 nucleotides are TGTGCCAGCAGTTTATCCGACAGGGGAAGTTGGGAGACCCAGTACTTC. The chain joins TRBV28 to TRBJ2-5; 8 nucleotides match TRBD1. Germline CDR1 reads MDHEN; CDR2 reads SYDVKM. This CDR3 is 16 amino acids long. Trimming took 1 base from V and 5 from J; bases not matched to a gene: 9.

This sequence joins TRBV6-2 or TRBV6-3 and TRBJ2-7; possibly TRBD1 for D (5 bases). V was pared by 6 bases and J by 1 base, with 16 bases between. The CDR3 extends over 15 amino acids. CDR1 and CDR2 (germline): MNHEY, SVGEGT. The CDR3 here is CASSGPKTVSYEQYF. Written as DNA, the CDR3 is TGTGCCAGCAGCGGACCGAAGACAGTTTCCTACGAGCAGTACTTC.

V usage is TRBV7-9 and J usage is TRBJ2-2; D call uncertain. This CDR3 comprises 13 residues. CDR1 and CDR2 (germline): SEHNR, FQNEAQ (reference sequence). The V end was cut by 0 bases, the J end by 4 bases, with 3 bases between. The CDR3 nucleotides are TGTGCCAGCAGCTTAGCGATCACCGGGGAGCTGTTTTTT. Protein product: CASSLAITGELFF.